This TCR beta chain was sequenced for a study of breast tumors, draining lymph nodes, adjacent tissues. Study findings and constraints: Data only fit, rather than demonstrated, lymph node origin of most tumor T cells. Luminal-like breast cancer showed significantly greater tumor-nontumor repertoire similarity than basal-like breast cancer did.

The CDR3 has 12 amino acids. Germline-derived CDR1 and CDR2 are MNHNS and SASEGT. This clonotype was seen at least ten times. Its specificity is not known. From the multiplex PCR reads, TCRdb called clonotypes with MiXCR, one entry per CDR3 protein. The sample records about 20,000 distinct CDR3 sequences, around two fifths being singletons. This chain joins TRBV6-1 and TRBJ2-7; 9 bases fit TRBD2. This receptor was identified in a female donor with breast cancer. Some clones in this sample may be carry-over from other donors' samples. Material for sequencing was breast tumor tissue. DNA of the CDR3: TGTGCTACCGGCGGGAGGGGCTACGAGCAGTACTTC. Its translation is CATGGRGYEQYF.